The clone carrying this T cell receptor beta chain has just a few counts. This specimen belongs to a study of molecular identifiers for immune sequencing clone quantification. Germline trimming cut 0 bases from V and 1 base from J; bases unmatched to any gene: 4. The CDR3 covers 16 residues. The germline CDR1 and CDR2 sequences are LGHNA and YSLEER. TCRdb used MiXCR to reprocess the PCR reads, holding one entry per CDR3 protein. The sample holds about 40,000 distinct CDR3 sequences, approximately 25% seen once. Material: naive CD8+ T cells from blood, with Jurkat cell RNA spiked in. Subset of the sample: FACS-sorted CD8+CD4-CCR7+CD45RA+ naive T cells. This clonotype was sampled from a human donor in good health. Some libraries in this study had Jurkat cell RNA spiked in. V usage is TRBV4-3 and J usage is TRBJ1-1, with 8 bases lining up with TRBD1. CDR3 region: CASSQDWTGPNTEAFF. CDR3 bases: TGCGCCAGCAGCCAAGATTGGACAGGGCCGAACACTGAAGCTTTCTTT.